This T cell receptor beta chain was observed in a study of blood T cell repertoires in COVID-19. With 2 bases removed from V and 9 bases from J, the gap between germline ends came to 13 bases. The CDR3 is 13 amino acids. The germline V gene encodes CDR1 KGHDR and CDR2 SFDVKD. Participants were aged about 18 to 90 years, lived in under 25 US areas, and enrolled virtually. Cohort 3 donors counted as recovered after two negative PCRs, clearance, or resolved symptoms. Only in-frame clones appear in the TCRdb table, and some are missing; sequencing was by immunoSEQ multiplex PCR. The sample lists almost 200,000 clones, 70% to 90% occurring once.

The J gene is TRBJ2-7, the V gene TRBV24-1; D might be TRBD2 (5 bases). This receptor was obtained from a woman aged 18 to 35 who had recovered from COVID-19. The source material was PBMCs or T cells enriched from blood (not recorded which). The CDR3 DNA sequence: TGTGCCACCAGTGATTCGGCATCGGGATTGCAGTACTTC. This codes for CATSDSASGLQYF.